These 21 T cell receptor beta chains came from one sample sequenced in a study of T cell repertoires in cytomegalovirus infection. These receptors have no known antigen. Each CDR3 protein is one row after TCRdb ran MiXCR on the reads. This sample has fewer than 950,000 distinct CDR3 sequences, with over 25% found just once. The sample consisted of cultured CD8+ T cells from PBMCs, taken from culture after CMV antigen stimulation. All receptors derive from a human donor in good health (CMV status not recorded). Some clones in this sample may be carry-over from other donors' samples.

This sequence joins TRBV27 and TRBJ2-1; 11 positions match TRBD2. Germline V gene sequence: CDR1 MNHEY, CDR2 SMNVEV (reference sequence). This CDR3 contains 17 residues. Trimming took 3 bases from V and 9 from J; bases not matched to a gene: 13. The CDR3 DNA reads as TGTGCCAGCAGTTTCGTCCCGGGTAGCGGGGGGGCCGGTGAGCAGTTCTTC. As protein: CASSFVPGSGGAGEQFF.

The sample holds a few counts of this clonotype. CDR3 coding DNA: TGTGCCAGCAGCTTAGAGACAGGGGTGAGGGAGACCCAGTACTTC. Residues: CASSLETGVRETQYF. The rearrangement joins TRBV7-6 to TRBJ2-5; 8 nucleotides align to TRBD1. Trimming at V came to 1 base and at J to 5 bases, leaving 6 bases not matched to a gene. The length of the CDR3 is 15 residues. Germline V gene data show CDR1 as SGHVS and CDR2 as FNYEAQ.

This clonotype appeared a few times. The CDR3 DNA follows: TGTGCCAGCATAGGGACAGAGAATTCACCCCTCCACTTT. It translates to CASIGTENSPLHF. The chain employs TRBV7-9 and TRBJ1-6; TRBD1 matches 7 bases. CDR3 length equals 13 residues. Germline V gene lookup returns CDR1 SEHNR and CDR2 FQNEAQ (reference sequence). V was clipped by 7 bases and J by 7 bases; unmatched bases: 4.

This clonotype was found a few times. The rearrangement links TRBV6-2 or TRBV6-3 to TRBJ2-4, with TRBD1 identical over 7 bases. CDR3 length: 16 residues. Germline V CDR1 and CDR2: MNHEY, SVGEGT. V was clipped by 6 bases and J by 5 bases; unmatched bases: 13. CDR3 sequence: CASRNFWDSQENIQYF. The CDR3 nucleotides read TGTGCCAGCAGAAATTTTTGGGACAGTCAAGAAAACATTCAGTACTTC.

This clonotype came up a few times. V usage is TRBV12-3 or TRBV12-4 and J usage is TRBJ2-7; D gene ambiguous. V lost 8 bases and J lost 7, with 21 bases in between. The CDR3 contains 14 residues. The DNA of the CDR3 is TGTGCCAGCGCCGGACCTTTTCACGCGAATGAGCAGTACTTC. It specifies CASAGPFHANEQYF.

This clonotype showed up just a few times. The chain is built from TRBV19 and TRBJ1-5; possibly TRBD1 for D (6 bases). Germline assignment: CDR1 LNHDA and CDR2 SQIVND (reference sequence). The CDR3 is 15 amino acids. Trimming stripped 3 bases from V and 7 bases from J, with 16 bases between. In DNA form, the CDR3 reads TGTGCCAGTAGTATCGTCCAGAGGGGGAACCAGCCCCAGCATTTT. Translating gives CASSIVQRGNQPQHF.

The CDR3 coding sequence is TGCGCCAGCAGTCAATCTGGCCCTCTAGGCGCGAACACCGGGGAGCTGTTTTTT. Protein product: CASSQSGPLGANTGELFF. The chain joins TRBV23-1 to TRBJ2-2; D unclear. TRBV23-1 is noted as an ORF with a role that remains uncertain. The CDR3 spans 18 residues. V shed 0 bases and J shed 0 bases, with 14 bases lying between them.

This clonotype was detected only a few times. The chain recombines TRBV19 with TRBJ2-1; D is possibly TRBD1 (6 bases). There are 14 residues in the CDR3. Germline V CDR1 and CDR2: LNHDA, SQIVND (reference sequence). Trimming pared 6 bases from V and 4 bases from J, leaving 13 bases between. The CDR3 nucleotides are TGTGCCAGTAGGATCACAGGGTCGTACAATGAGCAGTTCTTC. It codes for CASRITGSYNEQFF. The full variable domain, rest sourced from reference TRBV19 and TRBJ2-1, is DGGITQSPKYLFRKEGQNVTLSCEQNLNHDAMYWYRQDPGQGLRLIYYSQIVNDFQKGDIAEGYSVSREKKESFPLTVTSAQKNPTAFYLCASRITGSYNEQFFGPGTRLTVL.

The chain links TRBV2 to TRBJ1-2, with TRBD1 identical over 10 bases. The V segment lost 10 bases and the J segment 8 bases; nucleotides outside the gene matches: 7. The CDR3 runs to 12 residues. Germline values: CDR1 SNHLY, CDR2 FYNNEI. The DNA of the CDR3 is TGTGCCACGACAGGGGGCGTAGAGGGCTACACCTTC. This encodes CATTGGVEGYTF.

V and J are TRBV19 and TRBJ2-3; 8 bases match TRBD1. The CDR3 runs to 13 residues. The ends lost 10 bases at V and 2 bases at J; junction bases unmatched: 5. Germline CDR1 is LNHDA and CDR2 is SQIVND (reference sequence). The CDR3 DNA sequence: TGTGCCACCGTGGACAGGGCCACAGATACGCAGTATTTT. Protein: CATVDRATDTQYF.

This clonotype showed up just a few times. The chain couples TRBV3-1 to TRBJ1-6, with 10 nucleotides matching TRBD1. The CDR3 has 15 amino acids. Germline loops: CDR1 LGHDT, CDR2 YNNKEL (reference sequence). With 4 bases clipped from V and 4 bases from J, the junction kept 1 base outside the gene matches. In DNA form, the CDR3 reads TGTGCCAGCAGCCGACAGGGGGCATATAATTCACCCCTCCACTTT. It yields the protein CASSRQGAYNSPLHF.

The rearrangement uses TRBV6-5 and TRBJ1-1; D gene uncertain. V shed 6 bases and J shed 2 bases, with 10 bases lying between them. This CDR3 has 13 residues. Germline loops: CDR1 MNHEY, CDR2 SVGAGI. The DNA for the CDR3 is TGTGCCAGCAGCCCCGACATTAACACTGAAGCTTTCTTT. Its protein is CASSPDINTEAFF.

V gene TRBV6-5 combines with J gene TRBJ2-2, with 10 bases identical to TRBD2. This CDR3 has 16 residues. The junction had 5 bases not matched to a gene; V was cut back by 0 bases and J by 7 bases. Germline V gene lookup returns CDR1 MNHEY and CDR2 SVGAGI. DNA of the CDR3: TGTGCCAGCAGTTACTCGAGCGGGGGGGCGGTCGGGGAGCTGTTTTTT. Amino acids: CASSYSSGGAVGELFF.

The CDR3 nucleotides read TGCAGCGTTGAAATCAGGGGCTATGGCTACACCTTC. Its translation is CSVEIRGYGYTF. The chain has TRBV29-1 and TRBJ1-2; a weak D match, TRBD1 (6 bases). V lost 2 bases and J 4 bases, leaving 8 bases between the germline ends. CDR3 size: 12 residues. The germline V gene has CDR1 SQVTM and CDR2 ANQGSEA.

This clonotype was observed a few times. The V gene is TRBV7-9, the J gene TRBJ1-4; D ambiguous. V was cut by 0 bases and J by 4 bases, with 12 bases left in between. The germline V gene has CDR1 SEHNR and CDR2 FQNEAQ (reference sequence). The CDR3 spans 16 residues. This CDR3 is CASSLAAGFINEKLFF. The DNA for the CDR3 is TGTGCCAGCAGCTTAGCGGCGGGATTCATTAATGAAAAACTGTTTTTT.

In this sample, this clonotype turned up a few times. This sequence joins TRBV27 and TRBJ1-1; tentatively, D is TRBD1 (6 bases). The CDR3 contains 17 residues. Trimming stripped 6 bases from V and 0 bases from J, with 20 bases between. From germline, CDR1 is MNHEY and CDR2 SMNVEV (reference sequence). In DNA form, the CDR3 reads TGTGCCAGCAGCCTTACAGGGATCCATTCCATGAACACTGAAGCTTTCTTT. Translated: CASSLTGIHSMNTEAFF.

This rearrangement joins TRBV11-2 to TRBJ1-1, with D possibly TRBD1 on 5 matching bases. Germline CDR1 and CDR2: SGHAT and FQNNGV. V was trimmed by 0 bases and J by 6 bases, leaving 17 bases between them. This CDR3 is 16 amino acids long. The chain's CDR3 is CASSLDNGRGWAEAFF. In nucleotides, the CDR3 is TGTGCCAGCAGCTTAGATAATGGTAGGGGATGGGCTGAAGCTTTCTTT.

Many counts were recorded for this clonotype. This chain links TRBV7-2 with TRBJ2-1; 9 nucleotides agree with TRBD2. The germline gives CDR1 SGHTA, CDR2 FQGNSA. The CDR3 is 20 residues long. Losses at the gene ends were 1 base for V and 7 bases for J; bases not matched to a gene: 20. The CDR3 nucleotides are TGTGCCAGCAGCTTAGGGGGGGGGCCGGGGCGGGGGGGATTGTGGAATGAGCAGTTCTTC. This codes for CASSLGGGPGRGGLWNEQFF.

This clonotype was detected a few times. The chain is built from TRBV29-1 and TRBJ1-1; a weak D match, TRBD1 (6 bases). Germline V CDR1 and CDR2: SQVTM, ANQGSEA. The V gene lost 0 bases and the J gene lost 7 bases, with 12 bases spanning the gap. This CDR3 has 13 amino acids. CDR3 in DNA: TGCAGCGTTGAAGATAGGGACACACTTGAAGCTTTCTTT. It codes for CSVEDRDTLEAFF.

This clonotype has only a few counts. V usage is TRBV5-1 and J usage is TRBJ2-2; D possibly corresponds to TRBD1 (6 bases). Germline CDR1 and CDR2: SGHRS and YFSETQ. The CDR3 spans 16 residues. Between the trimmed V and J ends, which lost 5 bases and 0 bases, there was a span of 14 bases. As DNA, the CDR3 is TGCGCCAGCAGTTTCAGGGGACCCCCGAACACCGGGGAGCTGTTTTTT. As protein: CASSFRGPPNTGELFF.

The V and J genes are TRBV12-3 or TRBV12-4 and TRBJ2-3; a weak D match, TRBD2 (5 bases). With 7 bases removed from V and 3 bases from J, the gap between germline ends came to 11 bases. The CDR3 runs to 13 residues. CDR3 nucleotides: TGTGCCAGCACCTGGGCGGGTACAGATACGCAGTATTTT. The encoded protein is CASTWAGTDTQYF.